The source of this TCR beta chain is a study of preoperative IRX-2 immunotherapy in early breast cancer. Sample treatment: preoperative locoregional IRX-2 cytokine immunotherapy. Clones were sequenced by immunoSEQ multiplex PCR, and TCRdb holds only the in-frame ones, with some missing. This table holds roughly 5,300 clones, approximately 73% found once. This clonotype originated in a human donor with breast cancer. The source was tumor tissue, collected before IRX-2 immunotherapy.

Written as DNA, the CDR3 is TGTGCCAGCCAGAGCGGGAGGGAAAGCTCCTACAATGAGCAGTTCTTC. Translation: CASQSGRESSYNEQFF. V usage is TRBV6-8 and J usage is TRBJ2-1; 10 bases align to TRBD2. Germline V gives CDR1 MNHGY, CDR2 SAAAGT. Trimming cost V 8 bases and J 0 bases; bases outside gene matches: 7. This CDR3 is built from 16 residues.